The 20 T cell receptor beta chains below all came from one sample that was sequenced in a study of blood T cell repertoires in COVID-19. The assay was immunoSEQ multiplex PCR, and TCRdb's table has in-frame clones only and misses some. The sample lists 200,000 to 250,000 clones; 70% to 85% were seen once. Sequencing was performed on PBMCs or T cells enriched from blood (not recorded which). Receptor source: a man aged 40-49 years who had recovered from COVID-19.

The chain joins TRBV7-3 to TRBJ2-2, with D possibly being TRBD2 (6 bases). The V and J ends lost 2 bases and 2 bases respectively, with 9 bases between them. Germline CDR1 SGHTA, CDR2 FQGTGA. The CDR3 totals 15 residues. The CDR3 protein is CASSLAGTNTGELFF. The CDR3 coding sequence is TGTGCCAGCAGCTTAGCGGGGACTAACACCGGGGAGCTGTTTTTT.

This chain links TRBV6-5 with TRBJ1-1, with D unresolved. Germline V gives CDR1 MNHEY, CDR2 SVGAGI. V lost 5 bases, J lost 4 bases, and 8 bases lay in between. The CDR3 has 12 amino acids. The CDR3 reads CASSTPSTEAFF. DNA for the CDR3: TGTGCCAGCAGTACACCTTCCACTGAAGCTTTCTTT.

The V call is TRBV6-5, the J call TRBJ1-1; D might be TRBD1 (5 bases). V lost 8 bases and J lost 0, with 10 bases in between. Germline lookup yields CDR1 MNHEY and CDR2 SVGAGI. The CDR3 totals 13 residues. This chain's CDR3 is CASRGMLNTEAFF. For the CDR3, the DNA is TGTGCCAGCCGGGGGATGCTGAACACTGAAGCTTTCTTT.

This CDR3 is CASSMGGSFAGELFF. The CDR3 nucleotides read TGTGCCAGTAGTATGGGGGGTAGTTTCGCCGGGGAGCTGTTTTTT. The chain employs TRBV19 and TRBJ2-2; possibly TRBD2 for D (6 bases). CDR1 and CDR2 (germline): LNHDA, SQIVND (reference sequence). Trimming took 3 bases from V and 6 from J, leaving 14 bases between them. This CDR3 has 15 residues.

This chain uses TRBV7-6 with TRBJ1-3; D not certain. CDR3 length: 15 amino acids. Trimming removed 5 bases at V and 0 bases at J, with 11 bases between. The germline V gene encodes CDR1 SGHVS and CDR2 FNYEAQ. CDR3 sequence: CASSLPAGSGNTIYF. The DNA of the CDR3 is TGTGCCAGCAGCCTTCCGGCAGGCTCTGGAAACACCATATATTTT.

The chain couples TRBV27 to TRBJ2-7; tentatively, D is TRBD1 (5 bases). The CDR3 totals 14 residues. Germline CDR1 MNHEY, CDR2 SMNVEV (reference sequence). V gave up 0 bases and J gave up 7 bases, with 13 bases separating them. The DNA for the CDR3 is TGTGCCAGCAGTTTATCGGGGCAGGGTGAAGAGCAGTACTTC. Its protein product is CASSLSGQGEEQYF.

This chain joins TRBV11-2 and TRBJ1-1, with a weak D call TRBD1 (5 bases). Per the germline V gene, CDR1 is SGHAT and CDR2 is FQNNGV. V was shortened by 5 bases and J by 11 bases, with 12 bases between the two germline ends. The CDR3 covers 11 residues. The CDR3 DNA is TGTGCCAGCAGCGAGGACAACGTGGCTTTCTTT. Its protein product is CASSEDNVAFF.

The gene calls are TRBV6-5 and TRBJ1-4; 8 bases align to TRBD1. CDR1 and CDR2 (germline): MNHEY, SVGAGI. The trim removed 6 bases at V and 7 bases at J, leaving 10 bases unmatched. The CDR3 spans 15 residues. CDR3 region: CASRQFTGGSEKLFF. DNA for the CDR3: TGTGCCAGCAGGCAGTTCACAGGGGGGAGTGAAAAACTGTTTTTT.

The CDR3 loop is CASSTRGPKLVTQYF. CDR3 nucleotide sequence: TGTGCCAGCAGTACAAGGGGTCCAAAGTTAGTGACCCAGTACTTC. The chain joins TRBV28 to TRBJ2-5, with D perhaps TRBD1 (5 bases). The CDR3 consists of 15 residues. The germline V gene encodes CDR1 MDHEN and CDR2 SYDVKM. The ends were cut back, 5 bases at V and 7 bases at J, with 20 bases in the middle.

This clone was observed a handful of times. The genes are TRBV2 and TRBJ1-2; TRBD1 matches 7 bases. Trimming removed 6 bases from V and 4 bases from J; junction bases left unmatched: 8. Germline-derived CDR1 and CDR2 are SNHLY and FYNNEI. The CDR3 contains 14 residues. The CDR3: CASRPGQTFYGYTF. The CDR3 nucleotides are TGTGCCAGCAGACCGGGACAGACTTTCTATGGCTACACCTTC.

The V call is TRBV27, the J call TRBJ2-3, with a weak D call TRBD2 (6 bases). Germline V lookup: CDR1 MNHEY, CDR2 SMNVEV (reference sequence). CDR3 length: 13 amino acids. V lost 10 bases and J 6 bases, leaving 17 bases between the germline ends. The CDR3 region is CATMDGSKDTQYF. CDR3 DNA: TGTGCCACCATGGACGGGAGCAAGGATACGCAGTATTTT.

J is TRBJ2-1 and V is TRBV28; perhaps TRBD2 as D (5 bases). The germline V and J ends were trimmed by 5 bases and 15 bases, with 14 bases remaining between them. This CDR3 contains 11 residues. Looked up from germline, CDR1 is MDHEN and CDR2 is SYDVKM. CDR3 sequence: CASSLPGSVFF. The DNA of the CDR3 is TGTGCCAGCAGTCTCCCGGGGTCCGTGTTCTTC.

This chain uses TRBV7-2 with TRBJ2-2; maybe TRBD1 (5 bases). Between the trimmed V and J ends, which lost 2 bases and 0 bases, there was a span of 7 bases. Germline V gene data show CDR1 as SGHTA and CDR2 as FQGNSA. This CDR3 comprises 15 residues. The CDR3 DNA sequence: TGTGCCAGCAGCTTAAGGGGCCCGAACACCGGGGAGCTGTTTTTT. Translation gives CASSLRGPNTGELFF. The variable domain in full, with the rest retrieved from reference TRBV7-2 and TRBJ2-2, is GAGVSQSPSNKVTEKGKDVELRCDPISGHTALYWYRQSLGQGLEFLIYFQGNSAPDKSGLPSDRFSAERTGGSVSTLTIQRTQQEDSAVYLCASSLRGPNTGELFFGEGSRLTVL.

J is TRBJ2-1 and V is TRBV5-1; tentatively, D is TRBD1 (5 bases). V lost 4 bases and J lost 3, with 11 bases in between. Per the germline V gene, CDR1 is SGHRS and CDR2 is YFSETQ. The CDR3 is 14 amino acids. For the CDR3, the DNA is TGCGCCAGCAGCGGGCAGGGCAGCTACAATGAGCAGTTCTTC. This translates into CASSGQGSYNEQFF.

This clone was recorded only once. The rearrangement uses TRBV3-1 (or the pseudogene TRBV3-2) and TRBJ2-5; TRBD1 aligns across 7 bases. This CDR3 is built from 14 residues. V was clipped by 2 bases and J by 4 bases; unmatched bases: 4. Germline lookup yields CDR1 LGHDT and CDR2 YNNKEL (reference sequence). In nucleotides, the CDR3 is TGTGCCAGCAGCCAAAACCCAGGGGGAGAGACCCAGTACTTC. Translation: CASSQNPGGETQYF.

This clone was picked up one time. The CDR3 is CASSGDRNTEAFF. The CDR3 coding sequence is TGTGCCAGCAGTGGCGACAGGAACACTGAAGCTTTCTTT. The rearrangement joins TRBV2 to TRBJ1-1; maybe TRBD1 (5 bases). V was clipped by 4 bases and J by 1 base, with 7 bases between them. This CDR3 has 13 amino acids. The germline CDR1 and CDR2 sequences are SNHLY and FYNNEI.

This rearrangement joins TRBV2 to TRBJ1-1; D may be TRBD1 (6 bases). This CDR3 contains 13 residues. Looked up from germline, CDR1 is SNHLY and CDR2 is FYNNEI. V lost 4 bases, J lost 6 bases, and 12 bases lay in between. CDR3 sequence (DNA): TGTGCCAGCAGTGCCACAGGGCGACCTGAAGCTTTCTTT. Its protein is CASSATGRPEAFF.

The chain couples TRBV9 to TRBJ2-1; maybe TRBD2 (5 bases). The germline CDR1 and CDR2 sequences are SGDLS and YYNGEE. Deletions cut 4 bases from V and 6 bases from J, with 14 bases between. This CDR3 spans 14 amino acids. CDR3 region: CASSPRGEGNEQFF. CDR3 bases: TGTGCCAGCAGCCCTCGGGGAGAGGGCAATGAGCAGTTCTTC.

This clone was recorded once. This chain links TRBV28 with TRBJ1-5; 11 positions match TRBD1. CDR1 is MDHEN and CDR2 is SYDVKM in the germline V gene. J gave up 5 bases and V 5 bases, and 5 bases lay outside the gene matches. The CDR3 extends over 15 amino acids. The CDR3 DNA reads TGTGCCAGCAGTGACAGGGACAGGGGGGATCAGCCCCAGCATTTT. The encoded protein is CASSDRDRGDQPQHF.

The rearrangement uses TRBV6-6 and TRBJ1-2; the D is unclear. Germline V CDR1 and CDR2: MNHNY, SVGAGI (reference sequence). This CDR3 is 15 amino acids long. V lost 5 bases and J lost 0, with 13 bases in between. The CDR3: CASSPRAGANYGYTF. CDR3 bases: TGTGCCAGCAGTCCGAGGGCGGGAGCTAACTATGGCTACACCTTC.